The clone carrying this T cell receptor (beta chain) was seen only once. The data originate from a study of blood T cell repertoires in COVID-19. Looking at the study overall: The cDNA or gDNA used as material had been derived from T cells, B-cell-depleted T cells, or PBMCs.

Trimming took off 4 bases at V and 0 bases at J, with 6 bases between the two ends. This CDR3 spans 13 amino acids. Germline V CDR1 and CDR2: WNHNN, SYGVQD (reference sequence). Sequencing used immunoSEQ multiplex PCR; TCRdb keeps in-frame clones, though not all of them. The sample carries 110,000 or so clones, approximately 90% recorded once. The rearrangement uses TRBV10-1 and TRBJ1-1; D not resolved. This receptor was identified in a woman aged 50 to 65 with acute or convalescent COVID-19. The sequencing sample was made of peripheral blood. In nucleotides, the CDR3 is TGCGCCAGCAGTGGAGGATTGAACACTGAAGCTTTCTTT. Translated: CASSGGLNTEAFF.